This T cell receptor beta chain is drawn from a study of cytomegalovirus exposure and HLA in healthy donors. Study results and limitations: Follow-up analysis seemed to connect common viral pathogens with several of the most significant clusters identified.

Primers included in the PCR were 60 Vbeta and 13 Jbeta primers. Data came from immunoSEQ multiplex PCR; TCRdb stores just in-frame clones and leaves some out. The top ten clones hold 5.3% of a sample with roughly 130,000 clones, roughly 77% of them seen once. As for this clone: The antigen remains undetermined.

With 6 bases removed from V and 1 base from J, the gap between germline ends came to 10 bases. The CDR3 is 14 amino acids. CDR1 LNHNV and CDR2 YYDKDF come from the germline V gene (reference sequence). This chain uses TRBV15 with TRBJ2-1; TRBD2 might be the D (5 bases). Sample: PBMCs. This clonotype was obtained from a man aged 25 to 40 in good health and CMV-seronegative. CDR3 DNA: TGTGCCACCAGGGGAGTAGCGTCCTACAATGAGCAGTTCTTC. It translates to CATRGVASYNEQFF.